The next 18 T cell receptor beta chains were all read from a single sample in a study of T cells and copy number aberrations in small-cell lung cancer. Clones were sequenced by immunoSEQ multiplex PCR, and TCRdb holds only the in-frame ones, with some missing. The sample yields fewer than 8,500 clones, approximately 79% seen once. The sequenced sample consisted of normal tissue next to the tumor. These receptor sequences come from a woman in her sixties or seventies with small cell lung cancer. Some clones in this sample may be carry-over from other donors' samples.

The CDR3 DNA follows: TGCAGCGTAGCCGGAGGGTACCGGAATGAGCAGTTCTTC. As protein: CSVAGGYRNEQFF. The V and J genes are TRBV29-1 and TRBJ2-1, with D possibly TRBD2 on 6 matching bases. Germline loops: CDR1 SQVTM, CDR2 ANQGSEA. Trimming cost V 6 bases and J 7 bases, with 16 bases left between them. This CDR3 has 13 residues.

This clone has only a few counts. The CDR3 DNA reads TGTGCCAGCAGCCTGGGACTAGCGGGTGAGCAGTTCTTC. Protein: CASSLGLAGEQFF. The chain recombines TRBV5-4 with TRBJ2-1, with 12 nucleotides matching TRBD2. Losses at the gene ends were 4 bases for V and 9 bases for J; bases not matched to a gene: 2. CDR1 is SGHNT, CDR2 YYREEE, per germline (reference sequence). This CDR3 comprises 13 residues.

The chain recombines TRBV29-1 with TRBJ1-3; D is unclear. CDR1 and CDR2 from the germline V gene are SQVTM and ANQGSEA. V was pared by 6 bases and J by 0 bases, with 12 bases between. CDR3 length: 14 residues. The CDR3 region is CSVGGPGSGNTIYF. The CDR3 coding sequence is TGCAGCGTGGGAGGACCCGGCTCTGGAAACACCATATATTTT.

This chain uses TRBV21-1 with TRBJ2-7. TRBV21-1 is noted as a pseudogene. The CDR3 has 11 residues. The CDR3 spells CASSKSGEQYF. The CDR3 DNA sequence: TGTGCCAGCAGCAAAAGTGGGGAGCAGTACTTC.

A note on this clone: Other DNA sequences in this sample translate to the same CDR3. The V and J genes are TRBV11-3 and TRBJ2-2; 8 bases match TRBD1. CDR3 length: 15 amino acids. The germline V gene has CDR1 SGHNT and CDR2 YENEEA. Trimming at V came to 5 bases and at J to 8 bases, leaving 10 bases not matched to a gene. This CDR3 reads CASSPPQGVNGELFF. The CDR3 DNA follows: TGTGCCAGCAGCCCCCCACAGGGGGTTAATGGGGAGCTGTTTTTT.

The V call is TRBV7-9, the J call TRBJ2-7; 12 nucleotides line up with TRBD2. Germline values: CDR1 SEHNR, CDR2 FQNEAQ (reference sequence). The CDR3 covers 15 residues. With 5 bases clipped from V and 6 bases from J, the junction kept 8 bases outside the gene matches. In DNA form, the CDR3 reads TGTGCCAGCAGCCGAATGACTAGCGGGAGCTCCGAGCAGTACTTC. It codes for CASSRMTSGSSEQYF.

This clone occurred a few times. CDR3 region: CASMVPRLGRGYFHSNQPQHF. CDR3 nucleotides: TGTGCCAGTATGGTTCCAAGACTCGGCAGGGGATATTTTCATAGCAATCAGCCCCAGCATTTT. The rearrangement links TRBV19 to TRBJ1-5; possibly TRBD1 for D (6 bases). V was clipped by 7 bases and J by 0 bases, with 31 bases between them. The CDR3 has 21 residues. Germline CDR1 is LNHDA and CDR2 is SQIVND (reference sequence).

The rearrangement uses TRBV21-1 and TRBJ2-6. TRBV21-1 is a known pseudogene. This CDR3 spans 16 amino acids. The CDR3 sequence is CASSKPKISGANVLTF. The CDR3 bases are TGTGCCAGCAGCAAGCCCAAAATCTCTGGGGCCAACGTCCTGACTTTC.

This clone was counted a few times. The chain carries TRBV19 and TRBJ2-7; TRBD2 matches 8 bases. The CDR3 is 15 amino acids. Trimming took 7 bases from V and 0 from J; bases not matched to a gene: 8. In germline, CDR1 is LNHDA, CDR2 SQIVND (reference sequence). The CDR3 loop is CASNPGGLSSYEQYF. CDR3 in DNA: TGTGCCAGTAATCCGGGAGGGTTATCCTCCTACGAGCAGTACTTC.

The V call is TRBV27, the J call TRBJ2-2; D gene unclear. The CDR3 extends over 12 amino acids. V was clipped by 5 bases and J by 2 bases, with 3 bases between them. The V gene's germline CDR1 is MNHEY and CDR2 SMNVEV (reference sequence). The chain's CDR3 is CASSHNTGELFF. Written as DNA, the CDR3 is TGTGCCAGCAGTCACAACACCGGGGAGCTGTTTTTT.

With respect to this clone: This may be a read error: a much more frequent sequence differs by one nucleotide. The rearrangement joins TRBV19 to TRBJ2-7; no clear D. Per germline, CDR1 LNHDA and CDR2 SQIVND (reference sequence). Trimming pared 6 bases from V and 6 bases from J, leaving 18 bases between. This CDR3 is built from 14 residues. The chain's CDR3 is CASSPPLAGTEQYF. DNA of the CDR3: TGTGCCAGTAGCCCTCCCCTGGCAGGAACCGAGCAGTACTTC. The whole variable domain, filled in from reference TRBV19 and TRBJ2-7, reads DGGITQSPKYLFRKEGQNVTLSCEQNLNHDAMYWYRQDPGQGLRLIYYSQIVNDFQKGDIAEGYSVSREKKESFPLTVTSAQKNPTAFYLCASSPPLAGTEQYFGPGTRLTVT.

J is TRBJ2-3 and V is TRBV4-1; no clear D. The CDR3 spans 14 residues. Germline V CDR1 and CDR2: MGHRA, YSYEKL. V was cut by 1 base and J by 4 bases, with 9 bases left in between. CDR3 amino acids: CASSQGLRADTQYF. The CDR3 DNA reads as TGCGCCAGCAGCCAAGGACTTAGAGCAGATACGCAGTATTTT.

This clone qualifies as medium-sized. The chain has TRBV11-2 and TRBJ1-2; possible D gene TRBD1, 6 bases. The CDR3 extends over 13 amino acids. Per germline, CDR1 SGHAT and CDR2 FQNNGV. Trimming shortened V by 4 bases and J by 7 bases, and 13 bases separated the two germline ends. The CDR3 DNA is TGTGCCAGCAGCTCGGGGGGCGAGAGTGGCTACACCTTC. Translating it yields CASSSGGESGYTF.

The rearrangement uses TRBV15 and TRBJ2-1, with 11 bases lining up with TRBD2. Per germline, CDR1 LNHNV and CDR2 YYDKDF (reference sequence). This CDR3 has 17 residues. J was trimmed by 5 bases and V by 1 base; bases with no gene match: 7. For the CDR3, the DNA is TGTGCCACCAGCAGAGCCTGGGGACTAGCGGACGACAATGAGCAGTTCTTC. It encodes CATSRAWGLADDNEQFF.

Concerning this clone itself: The germline gene is not matched at one end of the junction; a read error may be the cause. V is TRBV6-6 and J is TRBJ1-5; 7 nucleotides line up with TRBD1. CDR1 MNHNY and CDR2 SVGAGI come from the germline V gene (reference sequence). The CDR3 length is 15 residues. The DNA of the CDR3 is TGTGCCAGCAGTAACCAGGGGGGTCCCCATCAGTCCCAGCATTTT. It yields the protein CASSNQGGPHQSQHF.

This chain joins TRBV5-1 and TRBJ2-1; weak D call: TRBD1 (5 bases). This CDR3 contains 13 residues. Germline CDR1 and CDR2: SGHRS and YFSETQ. The V end was cut by 4 bases, the J end by 3 bases, with 8 bases between. The CDR3 is CASSRDSYNEQFF. CDR3 bases: TGCGCCAGCAGCCGAGACAGCTACAATGAGCAGTTCTTC.

The chain joins TRBV5-1 to TRBJ2-7; TRBD2 agrees at 13 bases. Losses at the gene ends were 4 bases for V and 7 bases for J; bases not matched to a gene: 14. The germline V gene has CDR1 SGHRS and CDR2 YFSETQ. This CDR3 has 17 amino acids. The CDR3 sequence is CASSPWRGLAGREEQYF. DNA of the CDR3: TGCGCCAGCAGCCCGTGGCGGGGACTAGCGGGAAGGGAAGAGCAGTACTTC.

The count of this clone is one. V and J are TRBV20-1 and TRBJ2-7; D unclear. Germline-derived CDR1 and CDR2 are DFQATT and SNEGSKA (reference sequence). V dropped 5 bases and J dropped 4 bases, with 9 bases sitting between them. CDR3 length: 11 amino acids. The CDR3 sequence: CSAWTLYEQYF. The CDR3 DNA reads as TGCAGTGCTTGGACGCTTTACGAGCAGTACTTC.